Listed below are T cell receptor beta chains from one sample, sequenced in a study of CD8 T cells in ankylosing spondylitis. TCRdb redid the calling of the 5' RACE reads with MiXCR, one entry per CDR3 protein. The repertoire holds approximately 500,000 distinct CDR3 sequences, with about 13% as singletons. Source material: blood, either unsorted or a sorted T cell fraction (not recorded which). The source is a male donor with ankylosing spondylitis. The CDR3 runs from the conserved cysteine through the conserved F or W.

v_call	j_call	cdr3_aa
TRBV4-2	TRBJ2-1	CASSEGGNEQFF
TRBV5-1	TRBJ2-1	CASSWLPGTGYNEQFF
TRBV5-1	TRBJ1-3	CASSWDKPRGNTIYF
TRBV25-1	TRBJ2-2	CASRVPNTGELFF
TRBV5-1	TRBJ1-3	CASSFVGDSGNTIYF
TRBV3-1	TRBJ2-7	CASSQGSSVAGPSYEQYF
TRBV13	TRBJ2-3	CASSTRPGATDTQYF
TRBV25-1	TRBJ2-5	CASSEWLAGSVETQYF
TRBV12-3/TRBV12-4	TRBJ2-7	CASSSRALPYEQYF
TRBV7-6	TRBJ2-7	CASSQYRGPEQYF
TRBV5-1	TRBJ1-1	CASSSRGGSTNTEAFF
TRBV5-1	TRBJ1-1	CASSPTGEPTEAFF
TRBV7-2	TRBJ2-1	CASSLFGRRDPEQFF
TRBV30	TRBJ1-3	CACDRGSGNTIYF
TRBV2	TRBJ2-3	CASSVAETTDTQYF
TRBV29-1	TRBJ1-1	CSVNWDMGTEAFF
TRBV12-3/TRBV12-4	TRBJ1-2	CASSLRVYGYTF
TRBV28	TRBJ1-5	CASSLSAGMGQPQHF
TRBV5-1	TRBJ2-3	CASSFRSRQGTDTQYF
TRBV20-1	TRBJ1-1	CSAVGRITDTEAFF
TRBV25-1	TRBJ2-3	CASSDTGTGMFDTQYF
TRBV7-2	TRBJ2-2	CASSPRGRTGELFF
TRBV11-2	TRBJ1-4	CASSSPGGEKLFF
TRBV2	TRBJ2-7	CASSEGEPGPYEQYF
TRBV24-1	TRBJ2-7	CATRKTYEQYF